This passage covers 18 T cell receptor beta chains from one sample sequenced in a study of radiation and T cells in renal cell carcinoma. This sample's time point: blood 2 weeks post-SBRT. Treatment in this sample: 15 Gy SBRT to primary tumor, nephrectomy 4 weeks later. Using immunoSEQ multiplex PCR, the repertoire was profiled, and TCRdb retains in-frame clones only, with some absent. Of some 150,000 clones listed, 80% to 90% are singletons. The material sequenced was blood, taken from a patient whose treatment included radiotherapy and nephrectomy. These receptors were taken from a woman aged 45-65 years with renal cell carcinoma.

The V gene is TRBV7-6, the J gene TRBJ2-1; 9 nucleotides match TRBD2. The CDR3 consists of 15 residues. Germline loops: CDR1 SGHVS, CDR2 FNYEAQ. V lost 1 base, J lost 7 bases, and 5 bases stayed unmatched. CDR3 loop: CASSLVAGGPNEQFF. CDR3 DNA: TGTGCCAGCAGCTTAGTTGCGGGGGGGCCTAATGAGCAGTTCTTC.

V is TRBV7-9 and J is TRBJ1-2, with D hard to call. The CDR3 extends over 16 amino acids. CDR1 is SEHNR, CDR2 FQNEAQ, per germline (reference sequence). Trimming removed 1 base from V and 3 bases from J, with 15 bases in between. Here the CDR3 DNA reads TGTGCCAGCAGCTTAGTAAGTTTCATCAACCACTATGGCTACACCTTC. Translating it yields CASSLVSFINHYGYTF.

This rearrangement joins TRBV7-2 to TRBJ2-5; maybe TRBD1 (7 bases). V lost 5 bases and J lost 4, with 17 bases in between. The CDR3 sequence is 15 residues long. Germline CDR1 is SGHTA and CDR2 is FQGNSA. The CDR3 DNA follows: TGTGCCAGCAGCGCCCAGGGGGGCGCGGGAGAGACCCAGTACTTC. Encoded protein: CASSAQGGAGETQYF.

The chain uses TRBV11-3 and TRBJ2-5; D gene ambiguous. The V gene lost 1 base and the J gene lost 1 base, with 4 bases spanning the gap. The CDR3 runs to 13 residues. Germline CDR1 and CDR2: SGHNT and YENEEA. The CDR3 protein is CASSLGPQETQYF. The CDR3 region has the DNA TGTGCCAGCAGCTTAGGTCCCCAAGAGACCCAGTACTTC.

V usage is TRBV5-1 and J usage is TRBJ2-7; D is ambiguous. The CDR3 runs 13 residues. CDR1 SGHRS and CDR2 YFSETQ come from the germline V gene. V dropped 0 bases and J dropped 6 bases, with 10 bases sitting between them. CDR3 bases: TGCGCCAGCAGCTTGGAGGGTAGGCGCGAGCAGTACTTC. It yields the protein CASSLEGRREQYF. The variable domain in full, with the rest retrieved from reference TRBV5-1 and TRBJ2-7, is KAGVTQTPRYLIKTRGQQVTLSCSPISGHRSVSWYQQTPGQGLQFLFEYFSETQRNKGNFPGRFSGRQFSNSRSEMNVSTLELGDSALYLCASSLEGRREQYFGPGTRLTVT.

The chain carries TRBV18 and TRBJ2-3, with D perhaps assigned TRBD1 or TRBD2 (5 bases each). The V and J ends lost 4 bases and 10 bases respectively, with 9 bases between them. CDR1 is KGHSH and CDR2 is LQKENI in the germline V gene. The CDR3 totals 11 residues. CDR3 nucleotides: TGTGCCAGCTCACTCCGGGACGCGCAGTATTTT. Amino acid sequence: CASSLRDAQYF.

The chain is built from TRBV7-2 and TRBJ2-3; a possible D gene is TRBD2 (6 bases). The V and J ends lost 1 base and 0 bases respectively, with 11 bases between them. This CDR3 spans 16 amino acids. Germline V gives CDR1 SGHTA, CDR2 FQGNSA. CDR3: CASSLVGGGSTDTQYF. In nucleotides, the CDR3 is TGTGCCAGCAGCTTAGTCGGGGGAGGAAGCACAGATACGCAGTATTTT.

The J gene is TRBJ1-5, the V gene TRBV6-1; 7 nucleotides match TRBD1. Germline V gene lookup returns CDR1 MNHNS and CDR2 SASEGT. With V trimmed by 7 bases and J by 4 bases, 10 bases remained unmatched. The CDR3 loop spans 15 amino acids. The CDR3 here is CASISRDRLNQPQHF. The CDR3 DNA reads as TGTGCCAGCATTTCCCGGGACAGATTGAATCAGCCCCAGCATTTT.

This clone was detected a few times. This sample also contains other DNA sequences that code for the same CDR3. The rearrangement uses TRBV4-3 and TRBJ2-1; maybe TRBD1 (6 bases). V was pared by 0 bases and J by 4 bases, with 10 bases between. CDR3 length equals 15 residues. Germline CDR1 and CDR2: LGHNA and YSLEER. The chain's CDR3 is CASSQETGPYNEQFF. The DNA of the CDR3 is TGCGCCAGCAGCCAAGAGACAGGCCCGTACAATGAGCAGTTCTTC.

There are a few counts of this clone. The rearrangement joins TRBV2 to TRBJ1-1; TRBD1 is a possible D gene (6 bases). V lost 7 bases and J 3 bases, leaving 15 bases between the germline ends. Germline V gene lookup returns CDR1 SNHLY and CDR2 FYNNEI. The CDR3 length is 14 residues. The CDR3 region is CASTGTSRDTEAFF. The CDR3 region has the DNA TGTGCCAGCACCGGGACATCTAGAGACACTGAAGCTTTCTTT. The full variable domain, with the rest looked up from reference TRBV2 and TRBJ1-1, is EPEVTQTPSHQVTQMGQEVILRCVPISNHLYFYWYRQILGQKVEFLVSFYNNEISEKSEIFDDQFSVERPDGSNFTLKIRSTKLEDSAMYFCASTGTSRDTEAFFGQGTRLTVV.

This chain connects TRBV5-8 to TRBJ2-7, with no clear D. The CDR3 sequence is 13 residues long. CDR1 is SGHTS, CDR2 YDEGEE, per germline. Trimming took off 0 bases at V and 6 bases at J, with 10 bases between the two ends. DNA for the CDR3: TGTGCCAGCAGCTTGGGTGGTGGTGCCGAGCAGTACTTC. This encodes CASSLGGGAEQYF.

The chain links TRBV6-1 to TRBJ2-2; D assignment may be TRBD1 or TRBD2 (5 bases each). CDR1 and CDR2 from the germline V gene are MNHNS and SASEGT. This CDR3 contains 15 residues. Trimming took 10 bases from V and 0 from J, leaving 15 bases between them. CDR3 coding DNA: TGTGCCACCCACTTTGGGACCGCGAACACCGGGGAGCTGTTTTTT. This encodes CATHFGTANTGELFF.

The J gene is TRBJ1-6, the V gene TRBV19, with D tentatively TRBD1 (5 bases). The CDR3 contains 13 residues. Trimming pared 5 bases from V and 9 bases from J, leaving 11 bases between. CDR1 is LNHDA and CDR2 is SQIVND in the germline V gene (reference sequence). CDR3 in DNA: TGTGCCAGTAGTCGGGGGTTGGGTTCACCCCTCCACTTT. It encodes CASSRGLGSPLHF.

The gene calls are TRBV29-1 and TRBJ2-7, with D perhaps TRBD1 or TRBD2 (5 bases each). Trimming pared 0 bases from V and 9 bases from J, leaving 12 bases between. CDR1 SQVTM and CDR2 ANQGSEA come from the germline V gene. This CDR3 is built from 12 residues. DNA of the CDR3: TGCAGCGTTGAAGATCAGGGACCGCGGCAGTACTTC. As protein: CSVEDQGPRQYF.

The chain employs TRBV2 and TRBJ2-7, with 8 bases identical to TRBD2. CDR3 length: 13 residues. CDR1 and CDR2 (germline): SNHLY, FYNNEI. V trimming: 6 bases; J trimming: 6 bases; junction bases outside the gene matches: 7. The DNA for the CDR3 is TGTGCCAGCAGCCCGGGGACTAGAGGCGAGCAGTACTTC. Its protein is CASSPGTRGEQYF.

The chain links TRBV4-2 to TRBJ2-3, with a tentative D call TRBD2 (5 bases). From germline, CDR1 is LGHNA and CDR2 YNFKEQ. V shed 0 bases and J shed 3 bases, with 10 bases lying between them. CDR3 size: 15 residues. The chain's CDR3 is CASSQERAGTDTQYF. CDR3 in DNA: TGTGCCAGCAGCCAAGAACGGGCGGGTACAGATACGCAGTATTTT.

This clone was seen just once. The rearrangement uses TRBV5-1 and TRBJ1-2; D not certain. The V end was cut by 0 bases, the J end by 8 bases, with 17 bases between. CDR3 length: 15 amino acids. Germline CDR1 is SGHRS and CDR2 is YFSETQ. Here the CDR3 DNA reads TGCGCCAGCAGCTTGGCCTTCCAGGCGACGGTCGGCTACACCTTC. This sequence encodes CASSLAFQATVGYTF.

This clone was seen a few times. The chain recombines TRBV29-1 with TRBJ1-2; 8 nucleotides line up with TRBD1. The CDR3 runs 11 residues. CDR1 is SQVTM and CDR2 is ANQGSEA in the germline V gene. V lost 7 bases to trimming and J lost 8 bases; unmatched junction nucleotides: 6. The CDR3 region is CSAGQGAGYTF. The CDR3 DNA follows: TGCAGCGCAGGACAGGGTGCGGGCTACACCTTC.